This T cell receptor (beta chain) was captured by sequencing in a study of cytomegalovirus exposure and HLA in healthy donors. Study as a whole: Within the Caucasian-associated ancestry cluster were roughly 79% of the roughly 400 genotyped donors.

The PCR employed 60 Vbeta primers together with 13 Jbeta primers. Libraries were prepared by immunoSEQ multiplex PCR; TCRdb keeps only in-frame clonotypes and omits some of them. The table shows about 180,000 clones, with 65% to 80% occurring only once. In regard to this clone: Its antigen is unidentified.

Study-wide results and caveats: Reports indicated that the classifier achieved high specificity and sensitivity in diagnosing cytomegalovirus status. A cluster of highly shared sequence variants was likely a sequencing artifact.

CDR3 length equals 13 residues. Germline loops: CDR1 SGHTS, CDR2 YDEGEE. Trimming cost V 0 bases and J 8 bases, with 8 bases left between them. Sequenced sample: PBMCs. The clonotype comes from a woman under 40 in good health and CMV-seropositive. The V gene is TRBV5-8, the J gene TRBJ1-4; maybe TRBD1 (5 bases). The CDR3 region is CASSLGRGEKLFF. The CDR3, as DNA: TGTGCCAGCAGCTTGGGTCGGGGGGAAAAACTGTTTTTT.